What follows describes a single TCR beta chain. The antigen remains undetermined. In germline, CDR1 is SQVTM, CDR2 ANQGSEA. Trimming took 3 bases from V and 3 from J, leaving 9 bases between them. The CDR3 length is 12 residues. A 5'RACE reaction primed in the constant segment made cDNA libraries of TCR alpha and TCR beta, and these carried sample barcodes and UMIs. MiXCR, run by TCRdb on the 5' RACE reads, gives a single entry per CDR3 protein. The sample holds about 430,000 distinct CDR3 sequences, approximately 19% seen once. The data originate from a study of T-cell memory formation after mild COVID-19. Whole-study context: TCR clustering was largely donor specific.

Findings and limits, study-wide: Contracting clones localized mainly to CM and EM when CD4+ and mainly to EMRA when CD8+. In second-wave clones peaking day 37, SARS-CoV-2 specificity remained unconfirmed.

The TCR comes from a young man who had mild COVID-19 (a few samples of this study predate the infection). Cell type and time point are not known. The specimen sequenced was PBMCs or a T cell subset sorted from them (not recorded which). The genes are TRBV29-1 and TRBJ2-7; D may be TRBD2 (5 bases). As DNA, the CDR3 is TGCAGCGTTGAGCTTCGGGACTACGAGCAGTACTTC. Its translation is CSVELRDYEQYF.